The 6 T cell receptor beta chains given below trace back to one sample, sequenced in a study of long-term antiretroviral therapy in people with HIV. It was version v3.0 of the immunoSEQ assay that was run at survey level. Using immunoSEQ multiplex PCR, the repertoire was profiled, and TCRdb retains in-frame clones only, with some absent. The repertoire holds tens of thousands of clones, with just under 95% as singletons. Sequencing used unsorted PBMCs, obtained 5.3 years after starting antiretroviral therapy. These receptors were obtained from a middle-aged man with HIV.

The chain combines TRBV19 with TRBJ1-5; a weak D match, TRBD1 (6 bases). Trimming removed 7 bases from V and 1 base from J, with 17 bases in between. The CDR3 loop spans 16 amino acids. The germline V gene has CDR1 LNHDA and CDR2 SQIVND (reference sequence). CDR3 coding DNA: TGTGCCAGTAATGGCTTTGGGGGGGCAAGCAATCAGCCCCAGCATTTT. Translation gives CASNGFGGASNQPQHF.

The chain employs TRBV20-1 and TRBJ2-7, with D uncertain. The V and J ends lost 5 bases and 5 bases respectively, with 10 bases between them. CDR1 is DFQATT and CDR2 is SNEGSKA in the germline V gene (reference sequence). The CDR3 has 11 amino acids. CDR3 bases: TGCAGTGCTCCCGGGTCCCACGAGCAGTACTTC. This codes for CSAPGSHEQYF.

The V call is TRBV9, the J call TRBJ2-3; 10 bases agree with TRBD1. CDR1 SGDLS and CDR2 YYNGEE come from the germline V gene. The CDR3 covers 16 residues. V dropped 2 bases and J dropped 0; count of bases not matched to a gene: 3. The CDR3 DNA reads as TGTGCCAGCAGCGTGGGACAGGGGTTCAGCACAGATACGCAGTATTTT. It encodes CASSVGQGFSTDTQYF.

This rearrangement joins TRBV19 to TRBJ1-1; perhaps TRBD1 as D (5 bases). The CDR3 is 14 residues long. V lost 6 bases and J 0 bases, leaving 11 bases between the germline ends. Germline V CDR1 and CDR2: LNHDA, SQIVND (reference sequence). CDR3 sequence: CASSRQTLNTEAFF. The CDR3 region has the DNA TGTGCCAGTAGCCGACAGACACTGAACACTGAAGCTTTCTTT. The variable domain in full, completed from reference TRBV19 and TRBJ1-1, reads DGGITQSPKYLFRKEGQNVTLSCEQNLNHDAMYWYRQDPGQGLRLIYYSQIVNDFQKGDIAEGYSVSREKKESFPLTVTSAQKNPTAFYLCASSRQTLNTEAFFGQGTRLTVV.

The CDR3, as DNA: TGTGCCAGCAGTTACACGGGGACAGGGGAAGAGACCCAGTACTTC. This gives the protein CASSYTGTGEETQYF. The chain is built from TRBV6-5 and TRBJ2-5; TRBD1 matches 10 bases. The V and J ends lost 2 bases and 3 bases, in that order; junction bases with no gene match: 3. This CDR3 contains 15 residues. Germline V lookup: CDR1 MNHEY, CDR2 SVGAGI.

The chain is built from TRBV5-5 and TRBJ2-3, with 16 bases aligning to TRBD2. CDR1 and CDR2 from the germline V gene are SGHKS and YYEKEE (reference sequence). J lost 2 bases, V lost 2 bases, and 8 bases had no gene match. The CDR3 spans 19 residues. The CDR3 spells CASSFPGTSGGVDTDTQYF. Written as DNA, the CDR3 is TGTGCCAGCAGCTTTCCCGGGACTAGCGGGGGGGTGGACACAGATACGCAGTATTTT.